The present TCR beta chain was sequenced within a study of shared clonotypes between healthy human individuals. Donors were healthy HIV-negative adults without recent acute infections or vaccinations. Naive CD45RA+ and memory CD45RA-negative subsets were split from CD4+ cells. Data came from immunoSEQ multiplex PCR; TCRdb stores just in-frame clones and leaves some out. Found here are fewer than 3 million clones, about nine tenths of them singletons; the top ten hold around 0.38%. Per the germline V gene, CDR1 is SGDLS and CDR2 is YYNGEE. This CDR3 region has 14 residues. V was trimmed by 2 bases and J by 4 bases, leaving 12 bases between them. The sample holds a few counts of this clone.

The clonotype originates from a man in his late teens or twenties in good health. Some clones in this sample may be carry-over from other donors' samples. This chain connects TRBV9 to TRBJ1-1; D is possibly TRBD1 (5 bases). The specimen was naive CD4+ T cells from PBMCs. Documented subset: CD45RA+ positively selected. Here the CDR3 DNA reads TGTGCCAGCAGCGTTGGGGGGAGTCGCACTGAAGCTTTCTTT. It translates to CASSVGGSRTEAFF. Combining the CDR3 with reference TRBV9 and TRBJ1-1 gives the whole variable domain DSGVTQTPKHLITATGQRVTLRCSPRSGDLSVYWYQQSLDQGLQFLIQYYNGEERAKGNILERFSAQQFPDLHSELNLSSLELGDSALYFCASSVGGSRTEAFFGQGTRLTVV.